This is a list of T cell receptor beta chains from one sample in a study of blood T cell repertoires in COVID-19. TCRdb's copy holds only in-frame clones and misses some; the assay was immunoSEQ multiplex PCR. Seen here are under 50,000 clones, about 90% observed once, and the top ten hold under 8.5%. Sequenced sample: peripheral blood. The receptor source for this set is a man in his 70s with active COVID-19. The CDR3 runs from the conserved cysteine through the conserved F or W. The D gene is left open where the match is weak. Not all rows give a size; the values are once, few, many and, for expanded clones, a class.

V gene	D gene	clone size	J gene	CDR3 protein	CDR3 DNA
TRBV6-5	TRBD1	-	TRBJ1-1	CASRQGLGSEAFF	TGTGCCAGCCGACAGGGGCTCGGGTCTGAAGCTTTCTTT
TRBV19	-	once	TRBJ1-5	CASSFGRASNQPQHF	TGTGCCAGTAGTTTCGGCAGGGCTAGCAATCAGCCCCAGCATTTT
TRBV5-8	TRBD1	-	TRBJ1-1	CASSLAGQGALSKAFF	TGTGCCAGCAGCTTGGCAGGACAGGGGGCTCTTTCTAAAGCTTTCTTT
TRBV29-1	-	-	TRBJ2-7	CSVGQWSSYEQYF	TGCAGCGTAGGACAGTGGAGCTCCTACGAGCAGTACTTC
TRBV6-6	-	-	TRBJ1-2	CASSYQDYGYTF	TGTGCCAGCAGTTACCAGGACTATGGCTACACCTTC
TRBV12-3/TRBV12-4	-	-	TRBJ1-2	CASSPQTGGGYTF	TGTGCCAGCAGTCCCCAGACAGGTGGCGGCTACACCTTC
TRBV3-1/TRBV3-2	TRBD2	-	TRBJ2-1	CASSQWAGQRGDYNEQFF	TGTGCCAGCAGCCAATGGGCGGGGCAGCGGGGGGACTACAATGAGCAGTTCTTC
TRBV5-5	TRBD1	-	TRBJ2-3	CASSHSGTENYF	TGTGCCAGCAGCCACTCCGGGACAGAAAATTATTTT
TRBV2	-	-	TRBJ2-5	CASSVIAGTQYF	TGTGCCAGCAGTGTAATCGCCGGTACCCAGTACTTC
TRBV30	-	-	TRBJ2-2	CACKGIRANTGELFF	TGTGCCTGCAAAGGGATCAGGGCGAACACCGGGGAGCTGTTTTTT
TRBV11-2	-	-	TRBJ1-1	CASSLGVAEAFF	TGTGCCAGCAGCCTGGGAGTCGCTGAAGCTTTCTTT
TRBV5-6	-	-	TRBJ1-6	CASSLGQVQYSPLHF	TGTGCCAGCAGCTTGGGGCAGGTTCAATATTCACCCCTCCACTTT
TRBV6-1	-	few	TRBJ2-2	CASSEYSNQNTGELFF	TGTGCCAGCAGTGAATACAGCAACCAGAACACCGGGGAGCTGTTTTTT
TRBV4-3	-	-	TRBJ2-5	CASSATRLGETQYF	TGCGCCAGCAGCGCGACTAGACTTGGGGAGACCCAGTACTTC
TRBV7-9	TRBD2	-	TRBJ2-5	CASSYPGVAGGGETQYF	TGTGCCAGCAGCTACCCAGGAGTAGCGGGGGGAGGAGAGACCCAGTACTTC
TRBV5-1	-	once	TRBJ1-3	CASSGGSRGNTIYF	TGCGCCAGCAGTGGGGGGTCGCGGGGAAACACCATATATTTT
TRBV19	TRBD2	-	TRBJ2-1	CASSMGASGFEQFF	TGTGCCAGTAGTATGGGAGCTAGCGGGTTTGAGCAGTTCTTC